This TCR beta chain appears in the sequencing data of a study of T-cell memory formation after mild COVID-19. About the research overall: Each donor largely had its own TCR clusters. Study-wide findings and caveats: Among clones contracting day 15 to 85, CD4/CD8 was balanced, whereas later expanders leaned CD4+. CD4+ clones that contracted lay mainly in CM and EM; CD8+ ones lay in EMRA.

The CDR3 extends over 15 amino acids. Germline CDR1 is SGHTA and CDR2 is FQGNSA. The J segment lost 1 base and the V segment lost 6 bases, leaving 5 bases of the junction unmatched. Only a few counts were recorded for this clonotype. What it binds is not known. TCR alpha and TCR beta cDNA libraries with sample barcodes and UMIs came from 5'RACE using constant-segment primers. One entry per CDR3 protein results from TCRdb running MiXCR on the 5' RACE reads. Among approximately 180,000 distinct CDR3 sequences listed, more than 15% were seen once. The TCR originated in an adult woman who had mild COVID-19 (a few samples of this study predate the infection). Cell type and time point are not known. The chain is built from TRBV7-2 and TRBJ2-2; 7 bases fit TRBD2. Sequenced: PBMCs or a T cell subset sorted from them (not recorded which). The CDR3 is CASSWKRGNTGELFF. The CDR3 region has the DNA TGTGCCAGCAGTTGGAAGCGGGGGAACACCGGGGAGCTGTTTTTT. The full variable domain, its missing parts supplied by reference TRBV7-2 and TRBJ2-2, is GAGVSQSPSNKVTEKGKDVELRCDPISGHTALYWYRQSLGQGLEFLIYFQGNSAPDKSGLPSDRFSAERTGGSVSTLTIQRTQQEDSAVYLCASSWKRGNTGELFFGEGSRLTVL.